A single sample is the source of the 24 T cell receptor beta chains below, sequenced in a study of Ad26.COV2.S vaccination and SARS-CoV-2 variants. As to treatment: roughly 20 received Ad26.COV2.S at low or high dose, single or two shots; roughly 5 received placebo; per-sample allocation not given. Samples analyzed were those drawn on day 63 after the first vaccine or placebo injection. Only in-frame clones appear in the TCRdb table, and some are missing; sequencing was by immunoSEQ multiplex PCR. The sample gives about 280,000 clones, 87% of which show up once; 3% to 4% is in the top ten. Sequences were derived from peripheral blood, sampled in a trial of Ad26.COV2.S vaccine versus placebo. The origin of the receptors is a person between 18 and 59 years old who received the Ad26.COV2.S COVID-19 vaccine or a placebo.

This clone was seen more than once but under ten times. J is TRBJ1-1 and V is TRBV29-1; D is ambiguous. Trimming shortened V by 2 bases and J by 4 bases, and 17 bases separated the two germline ends. Germline V CDR1 and CDR2: SQVTM, ANQGSEA. CDR3 length: 15 amino acids. The CDR3 nucleotides are TGCAGCGTTGAATTGCCGGGCCGGTTGAGCACTGAAGCTTTCTTT. Its protein is CSVELPGRLSTEAFF.

The CDR3 nucleotides are TGTGCCAGCAGTTGGTCTGGGATGAACACTGAAGCTTTCTTT. As protein: CASSWSGMNTEAFF. The rearrangement joins TRBV6-5 to TRBJ1-1; D unresolved. The V end lost 4 bases, the J end lost 0 bases, and 9 bases lay between the germline ends. This CDR3 comprises 14 residues. Germline lookup yields CDR1 MNHEY and CDR2 SVGAGI.

This chain uses TRBV18 with TRBJ2-1, with 7 bases lining up with TRBD2. Germline CDR1 KGHSH, CDR2 LQKENI. The CDR3 length is 17 residues. With V trimmed by 5 bases and J by 2 bases, 12 bases remained unmatched. Written as DNA, the CDR3 is TGTGCCAGCTCAGGGATTCATGGCGGGAGTCCCTACAATGAGCAGTTCTTC. Amino acids: CASSGIHGGSPYNEQFF.

The chain joins TRBV4-3 to TRBJ2-7; no reliable D call. V lost 0 bases, J lost 6 bases, and 12 bases lay in between. Germline assignment: CDR1 LGHNA and CDR2 YSLEER. This CDR3 spans 14 amino acids. Written as DNA, the CDR3 is TGCGCCAGCAGCCAAGATCGCCAATCTCCCGAGCAGTACTTC. Its translation: CASSQDRQSPEQYF.

On this clone itself: The same CDR3 is also encoded by other DNA sequences in this sample. CDR3 protein: CASSPQGSNQPQHF. The CDR3 region has the DNA TGTGCCAGCAGTCCGCAGGGTTCCAATCAGCCCCAGCATTTT. This chain uses TRBV6-5 with TRBJ1-5, with a weak D call TRBD1 (5 bases). V was clipped by 5 bases and J by 3 bases, with 11 bases between them. This CDR3 is built from 14 residues. Germline values: CDR1 MNHEY, CDR2 SVGAGI.

With regard to this clone: The sample has other DNA sequences that encode this CDR3 too. The chain carries TRBV5-1 and TRBJ1-1; D call uncertain. The length of the CDR3 is 14 residues. Germline assignment: CDR1 SGHRS and CDR2 YFSETQ. V was cut by 0 bases and J by 1 base, with 7 bases left in between. CDR3: CASSLAVTNTEAFF. The CDR3 bases are TGCGCCAGCAGCTTGGCTGTGACGAACACTGAAGCTTTCTTT.

The V gene is TRBV5-5, the J gene TRBJ2-7; possible D gene TRBD1, 6 bases. Germline V gene sequence: CDR1 SGHKS, CDR2 YYEKEE (reference sequence). The CDR3 is made up of 14 amino acids. V shed 3 bases and J shed 4 bases, with 14 bases lying between them. CDR3 coding DNA: TGTGCCAGCAGCTGGGACACGGGCGTTTACGAGCAGTACTTC. This codes for CASSWDTGVYEQYF.

The gene calls are TRBV15 and TRBJ1-6; the match to TRBD1 covers 7 bases. CDR1 and CDR2 from the germline V gene are LNHNV and YYDKDF (reference sequence). The trim removed 0 bases at V and 8 bases at J, leaving 4 bases unmatched. CDR3 size: 15 residues. The chain's CDR3 is CATSRERGLDSPLHF. The CDR3 DNA reads TGTGCCACCAGCAGAGAAAGGGGGCTGGATTCACCCCTCCACTTT.

V gene TRBV4-2 combines with J gene TRBJ2-7; TRBD2 matches at 8 bases. The germline gives CDR1 LGHNA, CDR2 YNFKEQ. With 4 bases clipped from V and 2 bases from J, the junction kept 13 bases outside the gene matches. The CDR3 loop spans 17 amino acids. In nucleotides, the CDR3 is TGTGCCAGCAGCCTACAATCTAGTCGGGGGGGGACCTACGAGCAGTACTTC. Translated: CASSLQSSRGGTYEQYF.

V is TRBV7-9 and J is TRBJ1-2, with D uncertain. Trimming removed 3 bases from V and 4 bases from J, with 18 bases in between. Per the germline V gene, CDR1 is SEHNR and CDR2 is FQNEAQ (reference sequence). This CDR3 spans 16 amino acids. The CDR3 is CASSLETVRTVYGYTF. CDR3 DNA sequence: TGTGCCAGCAGCTTGGAAACAGTTCGAACCGTCTATGGCTACACCTTC.

The chain couples TRBV20-1 to TRBJ1-6; no firm D call. The CDR3 covers 16 residues. CDR1 is DFQATT and CDR2 is SNEGSKA in the germline V gene (reference sequence). The V end lost 3 bases, the J end lost 5 bases, and 17 bases lay between the germline ends. The DNA of the CDR3 is TGCAGTGCTAGTGGGTTTTTGGGAGCAGATAATTCACCCCTCCACTTT. This sequence encodes CSASGFLGADNSPLHF.

The sample holds one count of this clone. V is TRBV10-3 and J is TRBJ1-1; 8 bases line up with TRBD1. Trimming took 7 bases from V and 5 from J; bases not matched to a gene: 6. This CDR3 comprises 13 residues. Germline V lookup: CDR1 ENHRY, CDR2 SYGVKD. The chain's CDR3 is CAIIQGVGTEAFF. CDR3 nucleotide sequence: TGTGCCATCATACAGGGGGTGGGTACTGAAGCTTTCTTT.

V gene TRBV2 combines with J gene TRBJ1-2, with D maybe TRBD1 (6 bases). Between the trimmed V and J ends, which lost 4 bases and 3 bases, there was a span of 12 bases. CDR3 length: 14 residues. Germline values: CDR1 SNHLY, CDR2 FYNNEI. CDR3 sequence reads: CASSVGGADYGYTF. The CDR3 DNA reads as TGTGCCAGCAGTGTGGGGGGCGCGGACTATGGCTACACCTTC.

The chain couples TRBV5-1 to TRBJ1-4, with a possible D match to TRBD1 (5 bases). The CDR3 contains 18 residues. Germline V CDR1 and CDR2: SGHRS, YFSETQ. Trimming removed 4 bases at V and 8 bases at J, with 27 bases between. The CDR3 coding sequence is TGCGCCAGCAGCACCCGAGACCCGCGAACAAGCGAGGGGGAAAAACTGTTTTTT. This codes for CASSTRDPRTSEGEKLFF.

This rearrangement joins TRBV5-4 to TRBJ2-3; 8 bases are shared with TRBD1. V shed 4 bases and J 3 bases; nucleotides not matched to a gene: 4. Germline V CDR1 and CDR2: SGHNT, YYREEE (reference sequence). The CDR3 totals 14 residues. The CDR3 loop reads CASSERQGTDTQYF. The CDR3 DNA reads TGTGCCAGCAGCGAGCGACAGGGGACAGATACGCAGTATTTT.

This clone was seen only once. The chain combines TRBV6-5 with TRBJ1-2, with no clear D. Germline CDR1 and CDR2: MNHEY and SVGAGI. V dropped 0 bases and J dropped 4 bases, with 9 bases sitting between them. CDR3 length equals 14 residues. Here the CDR3 reads CASSYSAAAYGYTF. CDR3 sequence (DNA): TGTGCCAGCAGTTACTCGGCGGCCGCCTATGGCTACACCTTC.

The J gene is TRBJ1-3, the V gene TRBV2; D remains ambiguous. This CDR3 comprises 10 residues. Germline V gene sequence: CDR1 SNHLY, CDR2 FYNNEI. Trimming pared 0 bases from V and 11 bases from J, leaving 2 bases between. In nucleotides, the CDR3 is TGTGCCAGCAGTGAAGCTGCCATATATTTT. It encodes CASSEAAIYF. The whole variable domain, filled in from reference TRBV2 and TRBJ1-3, reads EPEVTQTPSHQVTQMGQEVILRCVPISNHLYFYWYRQILGQKVEFLVSFYNNEISEKSEIFDDQFSVERPDGSNFTLKIRSTKLEDSAMYFCASSEAAIYFGEGSWLTVV.

This CDR3 is CASSQDPGSGGAETQYF. CDR3 nucleotide sequence: TGCGCCAGCAGCCAAGACCCAGGTAGCGGGGGGGCAGAGACCCAGTACTTC. The V and J genes are TRBV4-1 and TRBJ2-5; 11 positions match TRBD2. Germline V CDR1 and CDR2: MGHRA, YSYEKL. This CDR3 has 17 residues. The V and J ends lost 0 bases and 4 bases, in that order; junction bases with no gene match: 7.

The chain carries TRBV3-1 (or the pseudogene TRBV3-2) and TRBJ1-1, with D possibly being TRBD1 (6 bases). V lost 4 bases and J lost 3, with 18 bases in between. The CDR3 has 16 residues. CDR1 LGHDT and CDR2 YNNKEL come from the germline V gene (reference sequence). The chain's CDR3 is CASSPLGRGADTEAFF. The CDR3 nucleotides are TGTGCCAGCAGCCCTCTAGGTAGGGGGGCGGACACTGAAGCTTTCTTT.

This clone was recorded a few times. The gene calls are TRBV27 and TRBJ1-5; no clear D gene. From germline, CDR1 is MNHEY and CDR2 SMNVEV (reference sequence). The V end lost 5 bases, the J end lost 0 bases, and 11 bases lay between the germline ends. The CDR3 loop spans 15 amino acids. CDR3 region: CASSPLQNSNQPQHF. The CDR3 DNA sequence: TGTGCCAGCAGTCCATTGCAGAATAGCAATCAGCCCCAGCATTTT.

The chain couples TRBV6-5 to TRBJ2-5, with D perhaps matching TRBD2 (5 bases). V lost 2 bases and J lost 9, with 7 bases in between. Germline V gene data show CDR1 as MNHEY and CDR2 as SVGAGI. The CDR3 runs 11 residues. CDR3 sequence reads: CASSYGLAQYF. The CDR3 DNA is TGTGCCAGCAGTTACGGACTGGCCCAGTACTTC.

This rearrangement joins TRBV5-1 to TRBJ1-5, with D perhaps TRBD1 (5 bases). Trimming pared 2 bases from V and 3 bases from J, leaving 18 bases between. Germline V gene sequence: CDR1 SGHRS, CDR2 YFSETQ. This CDR3 is built from 17 residues. The CDR3 DNA sequence: TGCGCCAGCAGCTTTAGGCGAGAGGGGCGGAACAATCAGCCCCAGCATTTT. It encodes CASSFRREGRNNQPQHF. Drawing the rest from reference TRBV5-1 and TRBJ1-5, the complete variable domain is KAGVTQTPRYLIKTRGQQVTLSCSPISGHRSVSWYQQTPGQGLQFLFEYFSETQRNKGNFPGRFSGRQFSNSRSEMNVSTLELGDSALYLCASSFRREGRNNQPQHFGDGTRLSIL.

The chain joins TRBV7-9 to TRBJ2-3, with 10 positions matching TRBD2. The CDR3 is 17 amino acids. In germline, CDR1 is SEHNR, CDR2 FQNEAQ (reference sequence). V was pared by 5 bases and J by 1 base, with 9 bases of the junction left unmatched. DNA of the CDR3: TGTGCCAGCAGCCCCCTCGCCGGGACTAGCGGCACAGATACGCAGTATTTT. This codes for CASSPLAGTSGTDTQYF.

This clone was counted only a few times. Other DNA variants within this sample encode the same CDR3. This chain connects TRBV18 to TRBJ2-1, with 11 bases aligning to TRBD2. This CDR3 comprises 14 residues. Germline CDR1 is KGHSH and CDR2 is LQKENI. V was clipped by 6 bases and J by 6 bases; unmatched bases: 4. The CDR3 loop reads CASSGTSGLNEQFF. CDR3 in DNA: TGTGCCAGCTCCGGGACTAGCGGCCTCAATGAGCAGTTCTTC.